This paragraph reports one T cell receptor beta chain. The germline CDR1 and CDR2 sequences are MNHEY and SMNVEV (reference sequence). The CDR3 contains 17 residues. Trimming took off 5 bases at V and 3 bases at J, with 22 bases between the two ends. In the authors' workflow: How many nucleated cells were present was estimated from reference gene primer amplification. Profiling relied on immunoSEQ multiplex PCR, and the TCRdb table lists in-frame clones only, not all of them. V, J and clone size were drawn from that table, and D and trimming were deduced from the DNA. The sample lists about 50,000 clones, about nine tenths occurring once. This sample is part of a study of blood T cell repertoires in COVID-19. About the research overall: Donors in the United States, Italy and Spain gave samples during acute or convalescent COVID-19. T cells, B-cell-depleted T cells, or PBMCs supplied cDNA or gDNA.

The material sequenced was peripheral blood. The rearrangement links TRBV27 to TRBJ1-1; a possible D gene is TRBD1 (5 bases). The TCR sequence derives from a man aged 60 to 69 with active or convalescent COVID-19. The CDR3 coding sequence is TGTGCCAGCAGTCCACTGGGCGCAGGGTCGAAGGACACTGAAGCTTTCTTT. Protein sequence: CASSPLGAGSKDTEAFF.